The next 9 T cell receptor beta chains were all read from a single sample in a study of T cells in Graves' hyperthyroidism and ophthalmopathy. RNA transcripts served as the template for amplifying TCR beta CDR3 regions. The study used the HTBI primer set for a first-round RT-PCR of the TCR CDR3. TCRdb itself ran the multiplex PCR reads through MiXCR, one entry per CDR3 protein. The top ten hold 30% to 40% of the sample, which has around 690,000 distinct CDR3 sequences, more than 20% seen once. The sample was blood. These receptor sequences come from a man aged 25 to 40 with Graves' ophthalmopathy.

The V call is TRBV5-5, the J call TRBJ2-7; D is possibly TRBD1 (6 bases). This CDR3 is built from 12 residues. Per germline, CDR1 SGHKS and CDR2 YYEKEE (reference sequence). Trimming left V 1 base short and J 6 bases short, with 8 bases between. CDR3 nucleotides: TGTGCCAGCAGCTTGACAGGGACCGAGCAGTACTTC. Amino acids: CASSLTGTEQYF.

The sample holds a few counts of this clonotype. The chain recombines TRBV7-8 with TRBJ2-4; D is undetermined. Trimming removed 2 bases from V and 11 bases from J, with 13 bases in between. The CDR3 runs 13 residues. Germline CDR1 SGHVS, CDR2 FQNEAQ. CDR3 sequence reads: CASSLLTTGFQYF. The CDR3 DNA reads as TGTGCCAGCAGCTTACTCACAACCGGGTTTCAGTACTTC.

The J gene is TRBJ2-3, the V gene TRBV5-1; possibly TRBD2 for D (5 bases). Trimming cost V 0 bases and J 2 bases, with 13 bases left between them. The germline gives CDR1 SGHRS, CDR2 YFSETQ. The CDR3 totals 16 residues. CDR3 residues: CASSLAPADVTDTQYF. The CDR3 bases are TGCGCCAGCAGCTTGGCGCCAGCGGACGTCACAGATACGCAGTATTTT.

J is TRBJ2-7 and V is TRBV11-2, with D possibly matching TRBD2 (5 bases). The CDR3 runs 19 residues. The V end was cut by 0 bases, the J end by 0 bases, with 21 bases between. Germline V gene lookup returns CDR1 SGHAT and CDR2 FQNNGV. In DNA, the CDR3 is TGTGCCAGCAGCTTAGAGCGAGCGGAAATGATCCCTGTCTCCTACGAGCAGTACTTC. Amino acids: CASSLERAEMIPVSYEQYF. The variable domain in full, completed from reference TRBV11-2 and TRBJ2-7, reads EAGVAQSPRYKIIEKRQSVAFWCNPISGHATLYWYQQILGQGPKLLIQFQNNGVVDDSQLPKDRFSAERLKGVDSTLKIQPAKLEDSAVYLCASSLERAEMIPVSYEQYFGPGTRLTVT.

The V gene is TRBV2, the J gene TRBJ1-4; D is possibly TRBD1 (6 bases). Trimming pared 7 bases from V and 7 bases from J, leaving 16 bases between. The CDR3 consists of 14 residues. Germline loops: CDR1 SNHLY, CDR2 FYNNEI. The CDR3 coding sequence is TGTGCCAGCAAGTTCCTCGGGGGGCTTGAAAAACTGTTTTTT. Translation: CASKFLGGLEKLFF.

This clonotype appeared many times. The rearrangement uses TRBV30 and TRBJ2-1, with no clear D. The CDR3 covers 11 residues. The germline gives CDR1 GTSNPN, CDR2 SVGIG (reference sequence). With 5 bases removed from V and 9 bases from J, the gap between germline ends came to 11 bases. The CDR3 reads CAWGIVGEQFF. The DNA of the CDR3 is TGTGCCTGGGGAATTGTGGGTGAGCAGTTCTTC.

This chain connects TRBV5-8 to TRBJ2-2, with a possible D match to TRBD2 (5 bases). The germline V gene encodes CDR1 SGHTS and CDR2 YDEGEE. With 0 bases removed from V and 8 bases from J, the gap between germline ends came to 17 bases. The CDR3 has 16 amino acids. CDR3 DNA: TGTGCCAGCAGCTTGGGTGGAGGTTTGACCGTAGGGGAGCTGTTTTTT. It specifies CASSLGGGLTVGELFF.

The gene calls are TRBV30 and TRBJ2-2; D is perhaps TRBD1 (5 bases). V was trimmed by 2 bases and J by 4 bases, leaving 23 bases between them. Germline values: CDR1 GTSNPN, CDR2 SVGIG (reference sequence). The CDR3 is made up of 18 amino acids. CDR3 amino acids: CAWSPKKGLQGLTGELFF. The DNA for the CDR3 is TGTGCCTGGAGTCCAAAAAAGGGGTTGCAGGGCCTCACCGGGGAGCTGTTTTTT.

V usage is TRBV27 and J usage is TRBJ2-1; the D is unclear. Trimming stripped 1 base from V and 9 bases from J, with 13 bases between. This CDR3 has 14 residues. The germline V gene encodes CDR1 MNHEY and CDR2 SMNVEV (reference sequence). The CDR3 bases are TGTGCCAGCAGTTTATGGGCTAGTTCGGGTGAGCAGTTCTTC. Translation gives CASSLWASSGEQFF.